This TCR beta chain was observed in a study of blood T cells in healthy people across ages. Every donor contributed roughly 10 milliliters of peripheral blood by blood draw. Next came a second PCR, run for roughly 7 to 12 cycles, which used a sample-barcoded 5' primer along with a J-beta primer mix. TCRdb reanalysed the 5' RACE reads using MiXCR and keeps one entry per CDR3 protein. The table records about 1.8 million distinct CDR3 sequences, around 48% of them present only once. The CDR3 loop spans 15 amino acids. Germline CDR1 is MNHEY and CDR2 is SVGEGT. V was shortened by 5 bases and J by 0 bases, with 8 bases between the two germline ends.

Sequenced sample: blood. The clonotype was recovered from a middle-aged woman in good health. The rearrangement uses TRBV6-2 or TRBV6-3 and TRBJ1-6; no clear D. In DNA form, the CDR3 reads TGTGCCAGCAGTGGAGACCTCTCCTATAATTCACCCCTCCACTTT. Its protein product is CASSGDLSYNSPLHF.